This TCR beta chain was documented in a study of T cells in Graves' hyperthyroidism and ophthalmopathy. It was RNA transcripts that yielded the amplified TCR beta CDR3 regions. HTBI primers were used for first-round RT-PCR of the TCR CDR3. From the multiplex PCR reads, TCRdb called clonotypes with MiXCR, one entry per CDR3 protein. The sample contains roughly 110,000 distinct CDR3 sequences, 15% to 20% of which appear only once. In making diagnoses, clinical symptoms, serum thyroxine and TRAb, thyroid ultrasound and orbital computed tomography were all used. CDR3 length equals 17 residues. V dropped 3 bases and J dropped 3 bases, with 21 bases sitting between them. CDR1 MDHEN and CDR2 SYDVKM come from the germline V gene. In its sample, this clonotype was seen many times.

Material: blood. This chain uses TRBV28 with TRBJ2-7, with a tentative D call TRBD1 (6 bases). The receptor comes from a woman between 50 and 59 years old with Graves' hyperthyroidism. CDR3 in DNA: TGTGCCAGCAGTTTCTCGAGGGCTGGCAGGGGTGGCTACGAGCAGTACTTC. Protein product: CASSFSRAGRGGYEQYF.